Listed below are T cell receptor beta chains from one sample, sequenced in a study of cytomegalovirus exposure and HLA in healthy donors. The table came from immunoSEQ multiplex PCR; TCRdb's copy has only in-frame clones and leaves some out. The sample carries 150,000 to 200,000 clones, approximately 86% recorded once. Source material: PBMCs. These receptors were collected from a young woman in good health and CMV-seronegative. Both conserved end residues are part of each CDR3. A D gene is named only where the DNA matches it firmly. A row's size may be missing; if present it is once, few, many or a size class.

>.|TRBJ2-3|once|TRBV5-1
TGCGCCAGCAGCTTGGGCCTAGCGTCTAGCACAGATACGCAGTATTTT
CASSLGLASSTDTQYF
>TRBD2|TRBJ2-2|.|TRBV5-5
TGTGCCAGCAGCTTGGCGTTCCGGAGCGGGACGAACACCGGGGAGCTGTTTTTT
CASSLAFRSGTNTGELFF
>.|TRBJ2-3|.|TRBV5-4
TGTGCCAGCAGCTTGGTAGGCCAGGTGACAGATACGCAGTATTTT
CASSLVGQVTDTQYF
>.|TRBJ1-2|.|TRBV18
TGTGCCAGCTCACCACCGACCGGGTATGGCTACACCTTC
CASSPPTGYGYTF
>.|TRBJ1-5|.|TRBV11-2
TGTGCCAGCAGCTCCCTAGGACAGCCCCAGCATTTT
CASSSLGQPQHF
>TRBD2|TRBJ2-7|.|TRBV5-1
TGCGCCAGCAGCGTAACTAGCGGGAGTCTCGAGCAGTACTTC
CASSVTSGSLEQYF
>.|TRBJ2-7|.|TRBV18
TGTGCCAGCTCACCGTACGACAGGCCAATAACCTACGAGCAGTACTTC
CASSPYDRPITYEQYF
>.|TRBJ2-4|.|TRBV12-5
TGTGCTAGTGGGAGAGCCGGGAGTTTGAATCTGGCCAAAAACATTCAGTACTTC
CASGRAGSLNLAKNIQYF
>.|TRBJ1-5|few|TRBV5-6
TGTGCCAGCAGCTTCCGAACGGGGATTAATCAGCCCCAGCATTTT
CASSFRTGINQPQHF
>.|TRBJ1-5|.|TRBV7-9
TGTGCCAGCAGCTTAGGAGAACAGCCCCAGCATTTT
CASSLGEQPQHF
>TRBD1|TRBJ1-2|.|TRBV19
TGTGCCAGTAGTATTCCACCCCAGGGACAGAACTATGGCTACACCTTC
CASSIPPQGQNYGYTF
>.|TRBJ1-3|.|TRBV4-1
TGCGCCAGCAGCCAAGATAAACCCGCACAGCGGAGCTCTGGAAACACCATATATTTT
CASSQDKPAQRSSGNTIYF
>TRBD1|TRBJ2-3|.|TRBV19
TGTGCCAGTACCATTGACAGGGCGGGTGGAGATACGCAGTATTTT
CASTIDRAGGDTQYF
>.|TRBJ1-5|.|TRBV19
TGTGCCAGTAGCAACCCCCCAGGGATCGGCAATCAGCCCCAGCATTTT
CASSNPPGIGNQPQHF
>.|TRBJ1-1|once|TRBV5-1
TGCGCCAGCAGTCGCGAAATGAACACTGAAGCTTTCTTT
CASSREMNTEAFF
>.|TRBJ1-1|.|TRBV11-2
TGTGCCAGCAGCTTAGATGAGAGTGAAGCTTTCTTT
CASSLDESEAFF
>TRBD2|TRBJ2-7|once|TRBV27
TGTGCCAGCAGTCCATATAGACTAGCGGGAGGTCACCCGCGAGAATACGAGCAGTACTTC
CASSPYRLAGGHPREYEQYF
>.|TRBJ1-1|.|TRBV6-5
TGTGCCAGCAGTTACTCTTCAGGGATTGGAGCTTTCTTT
CASSYSSGIGAFF